This T cell receptor beta chain appears in the sequencing data of a study of cytomegalovirus exposure and HLA in healthy donors. This clone was detected a few times. Its antigen remains unidentified. Whole-study results and caveats: A later analysis appeared to link common viral pathogens to several of the most significant clusters. Certain sequence variants were highly shared and formed a cluster, and this cluster was likely a sequencing artifact. V- and J-gene trimming of TCR beta was linked (in a later analysis) to a missense DCLRE1C variant. It was only CMV serostatus that was available as immune exposure information.

There are 15 residues in the CDR3. The germline CDR1 and CDR2 sequences are SGHRS and YFSETQ. With V trimmed by 3 bases and J by 3 bases, 6 bases remained unmatched. With 60 Vbeta and 13 Jbeta primers, the PCR was carried out. Sequencing was performed with immunoSEQ multiplex PCR; in TCRdb, only in-frame clones are kept and a portion is missing. The sample yields about 140,000 clones, around 82% seen once. Sequenced material: PBMCs. This TCR derives from a man between 18 and 29 years old in good health and CMV-seropositive. The gene calls are TRBV5-1 and TRBJ2-3; 8 bases line up with TRBD2. CDR3 nucleotides: TGCGCCAGCAGCTCTGACGGGAGGGGGACAGATACGCAGTATTTT. This codes for CASSSDGRGTDTQYF. The entire variable domain, with the rest obtained from reference TRBV5-1 and TRBJ2-3, is as follows: KAGVTQTPRYLIKTRGQQVTLSCSPISGHRSVSWYQQTPGQGLQFLFEYFSETQRNKGNFPGRFSGRQFSNSRSEMNVSTLELGDSALYLCASSSDGRGTDTQYFGPGTRLTVL.